The T cell receptor beta chain under discussion was sequenced for a study of blood T cells in healthy people across ages. Between the trimmed V and J ends, which lost 1 base and 7 bases, there was a span of 19 bases. Germline CDR1 SGHTA, CDR2 FQGNSA. This CDR3 is built from 16 residues. This clonotype was detected only a few times. Its target is unknown. Study-wide points: From one million sequenced T cells, diversity estimates were lower bounds.

Alongside a J-beta primer mix, a sample-barcoded 5' primer served in a second PCR lasting about 7 to 12 cycles. A single record per CDR3 protein comes from TCRdb applying MiXCR to the 5' RACE reads. The table lists some 1 million distinct CDR3 sequences, more than 35% of them singletons. The sequence derives from a woman aged 60 to 75 in good health. This chain links TRBV7-2 with TRBJ2-5, with D possibly matching TRBD1 (5 bases). Sequencing was done on a sample of blood. The CDR3 sequence is CASSLGVQGGQGTQYF. In nucleotides, the CDR3 is TGTGCCAGCAGCTTAGGAGTTCAGGGTGGGCAGGGGACCCAGTACTTC.